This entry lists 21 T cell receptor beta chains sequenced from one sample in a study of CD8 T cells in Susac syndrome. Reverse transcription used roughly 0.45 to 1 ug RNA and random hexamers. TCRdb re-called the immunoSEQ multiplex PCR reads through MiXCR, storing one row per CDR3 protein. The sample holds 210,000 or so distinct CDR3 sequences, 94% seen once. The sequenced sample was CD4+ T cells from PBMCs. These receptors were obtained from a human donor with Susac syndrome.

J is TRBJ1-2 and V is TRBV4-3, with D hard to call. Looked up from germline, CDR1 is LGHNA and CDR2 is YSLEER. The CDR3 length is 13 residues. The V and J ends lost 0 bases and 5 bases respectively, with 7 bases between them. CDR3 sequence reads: CASSQDGSYGYTF. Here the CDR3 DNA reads TGCGCCAGCAGCCAAGACGGTTCTTATGGCTACACCTTC.

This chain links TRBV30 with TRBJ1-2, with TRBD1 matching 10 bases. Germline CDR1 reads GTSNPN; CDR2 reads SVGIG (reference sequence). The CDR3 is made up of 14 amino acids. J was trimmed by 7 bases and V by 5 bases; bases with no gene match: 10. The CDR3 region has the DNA TGTGCCTGGGCGACAGGGGGCGAATTCGGTGGCTACACCTTC. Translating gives CAWATGGEFGGYTF.

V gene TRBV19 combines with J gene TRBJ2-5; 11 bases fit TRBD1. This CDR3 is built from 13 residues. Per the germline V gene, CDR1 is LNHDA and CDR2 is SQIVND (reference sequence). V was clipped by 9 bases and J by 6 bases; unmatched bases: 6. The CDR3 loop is CASGTGGEKTQYF. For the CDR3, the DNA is TGTGCCAGCGGGACAGGGGGTGAAAAGACCCAGTACTTC.

For the CDR3, the DNA is TGTGCCAGCAGTAAGACAGGGAAGGATGCTGGTCAGCCCCAGCATTTT. Its translation: CASSKTGKDAGQPQHF. The J gene is TRBJ1-5, the V gene TRBV12-3 or TRBV12-4; 7 bases agree with TRBD1. The junction had 13 bases not matched to a gene; V was cut back by 5 bases and J by 6 bases. The CDR3 loop spans 16 amino acids.

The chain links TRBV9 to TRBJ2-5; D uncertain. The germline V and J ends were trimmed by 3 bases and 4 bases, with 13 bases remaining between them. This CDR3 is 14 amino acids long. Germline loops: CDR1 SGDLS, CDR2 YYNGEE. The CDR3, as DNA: TGTGCCAGCAGCGCCCCCGCGGTCGGAGAGACCCAGTACTTC. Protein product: CASSAPAVGETQYF.

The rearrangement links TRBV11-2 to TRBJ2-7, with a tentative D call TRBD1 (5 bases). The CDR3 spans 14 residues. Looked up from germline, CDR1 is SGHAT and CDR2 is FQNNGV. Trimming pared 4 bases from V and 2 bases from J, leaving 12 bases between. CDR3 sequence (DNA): TGTGCCAGCAGCTCCGTTCAGGGAACCTACGAGCAGTACTTC. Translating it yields CASSSVQGTYEQYF.

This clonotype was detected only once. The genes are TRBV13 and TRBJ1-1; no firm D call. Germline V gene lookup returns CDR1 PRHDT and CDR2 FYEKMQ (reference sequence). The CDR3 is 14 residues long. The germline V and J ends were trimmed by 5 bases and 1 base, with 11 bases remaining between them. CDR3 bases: TGTGCCAGCAGCCTACGGACCCAGAACACTGAAGCTTTCTTT. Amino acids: CASSLRTQNTEAFF. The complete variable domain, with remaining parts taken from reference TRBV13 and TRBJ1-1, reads AAGVIQSPRHLIKEKRETATLKCYPIPRHDTVYWYQQGPGQDPQFLISFYEKMQSDKGSIPDRFSAQQFSDYHSELNMSSLELGDSALYFCASSLRTQNTEAFFGQGTRLTVV.

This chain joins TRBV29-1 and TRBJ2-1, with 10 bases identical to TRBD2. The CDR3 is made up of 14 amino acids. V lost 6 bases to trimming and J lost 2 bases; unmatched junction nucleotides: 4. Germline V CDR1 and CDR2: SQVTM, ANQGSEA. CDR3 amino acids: CSVGAGGTYNEQFF. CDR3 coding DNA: TGCAGCGTGGGAGCGGGGGGGACCTACAATGAGCAGTTCTTC.

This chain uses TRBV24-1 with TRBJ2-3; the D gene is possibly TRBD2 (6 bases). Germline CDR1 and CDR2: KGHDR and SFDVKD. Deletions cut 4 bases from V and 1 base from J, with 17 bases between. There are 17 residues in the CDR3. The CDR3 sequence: CATSDPTLGTGTDTQYF. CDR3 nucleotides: TGTGCCACCAGTGACCCTACGCTGGGGACTGGCACAGATACGCAGTATTTT.

The CDR3 reads CASSYPQGLRLRETQYF. In DNA, the CDR3 is TGTGCCAGCAGTTACCCGCAGGGCCTCCGATTACGGGAGACCCAGTACTTC. V gene TRBV6-2 or TRBV6-3 combines with J gene TRBJ2-5, with D tentatively TRBD1 (5 bases). Germline CDR1 is MNHEY and CDR2 is SVGEGT. The CDR3 spans 17 residues. Trimming removed 2 bases from V and 5 bases from J, with 21 bases in between.

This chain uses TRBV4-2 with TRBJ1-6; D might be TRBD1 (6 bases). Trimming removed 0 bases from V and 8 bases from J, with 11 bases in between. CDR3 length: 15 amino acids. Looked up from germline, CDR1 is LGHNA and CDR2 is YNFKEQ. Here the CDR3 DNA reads TGTGCCAGCAGCCAAGAAGCCGGGGGCGATTCACCCCTCCACTTT. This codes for CASSQEAGGDSPLHF.

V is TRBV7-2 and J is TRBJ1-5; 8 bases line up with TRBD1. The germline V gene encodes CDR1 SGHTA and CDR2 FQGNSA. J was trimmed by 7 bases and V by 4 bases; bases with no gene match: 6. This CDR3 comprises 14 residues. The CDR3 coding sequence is TGTGCCAGCAGCTCGCAGGGGGCTGGGCAGCCCCAGCATTTT. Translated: CASSSQGAGQPQHF.

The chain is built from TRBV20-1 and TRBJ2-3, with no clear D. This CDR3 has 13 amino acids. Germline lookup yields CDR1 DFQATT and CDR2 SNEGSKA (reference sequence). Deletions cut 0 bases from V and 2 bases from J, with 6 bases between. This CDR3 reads CSARDTNTDTQYF. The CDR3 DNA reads TGCAGTGCTAGAGACACGAACACAGATACGCAGTATTTT.

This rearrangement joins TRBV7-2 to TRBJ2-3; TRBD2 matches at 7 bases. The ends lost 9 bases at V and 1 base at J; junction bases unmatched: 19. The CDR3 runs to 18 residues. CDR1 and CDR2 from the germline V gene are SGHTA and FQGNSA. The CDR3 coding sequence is TGTGCCAGTAGATTAGGAGGGAGGGCAGGTGCTGGCACAGATACGCAGTATTTT. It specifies CASRLGGRAGAGTDTQYF. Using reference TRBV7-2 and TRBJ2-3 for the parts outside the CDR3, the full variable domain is GAGVSQSPSNKVTEKGKDVELRCDPISGHTALYWYRQSLGQGLEFLIYFQGNSAPDKSGLPSDRFSAERTGGSVSTLTIQRTQQEDSAVYLCASRLGGRAGAGTDTQYFGPGTRLTVL.

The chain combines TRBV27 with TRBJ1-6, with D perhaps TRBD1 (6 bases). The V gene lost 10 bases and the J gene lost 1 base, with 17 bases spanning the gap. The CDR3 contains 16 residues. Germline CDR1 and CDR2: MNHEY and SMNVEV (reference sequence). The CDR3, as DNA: TGTGCCACCCGCGCCGCAGGGGTATCCTATAATTCACCCCTCCACTTT. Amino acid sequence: CATRAAGVSYNSPLHF.

CDR3 region: CASSPTGKGGRNEQYF. The CDR3 nucleotides are TGTGCCAGCAGCCCAACCGGAAAGGGGGGCAGGAACGAGCAGTACTTC. J is TRBJ2-7 and V is TRBV5-4; D may be TRBD1 or TRBD2 (6 bases each). The CDR3 has 16 amino acids. V lost 4 bases and J 5 bases, leaving 22 bases between the germline ends. The germline gives CDR1 SGHNT, CDR2 YYREEE (reference sequence).

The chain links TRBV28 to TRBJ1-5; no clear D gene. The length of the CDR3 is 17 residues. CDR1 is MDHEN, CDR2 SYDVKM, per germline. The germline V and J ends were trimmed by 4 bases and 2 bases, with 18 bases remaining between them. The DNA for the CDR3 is TGTGCCAGCAGTTCTGCGACCGGTTCCGGGGGCAATCAGCCCCAGCATTTT. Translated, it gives CASSSATGSGGNQPQHF.

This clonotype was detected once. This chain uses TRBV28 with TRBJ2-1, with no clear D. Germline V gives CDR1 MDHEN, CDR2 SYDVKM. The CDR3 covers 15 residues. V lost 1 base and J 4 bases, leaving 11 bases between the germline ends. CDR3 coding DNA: TGTGCCAGCAGTTTATTAGGCACAGCTTACAATGAGCAGTTCTTC. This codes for CASSLLGTAYNEQFF. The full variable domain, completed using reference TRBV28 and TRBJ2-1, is DVKVTQSSRYLVKRTGEKVFLECVQDMDHENMFWYRQDPGLGLRLIYFSYDVKMKEKGDIPEGYSVSREKKERFSLILESASTNQTSMYLCASSLLGTAYNEQFFGPGTRLTVL.

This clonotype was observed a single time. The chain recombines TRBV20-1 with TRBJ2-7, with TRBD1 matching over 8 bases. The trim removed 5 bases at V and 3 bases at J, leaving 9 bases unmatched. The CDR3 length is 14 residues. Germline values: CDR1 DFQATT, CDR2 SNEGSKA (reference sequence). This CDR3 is CSAEVRGRDYEQYF. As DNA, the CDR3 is TGCAGTGCTGAAGTCAGGGGGCGCGACTACGAGCAGTACTTC.

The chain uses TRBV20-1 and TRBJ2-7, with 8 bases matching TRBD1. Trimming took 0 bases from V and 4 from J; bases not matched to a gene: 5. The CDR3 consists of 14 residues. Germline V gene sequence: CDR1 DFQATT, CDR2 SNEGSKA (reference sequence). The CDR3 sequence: CSARDGQGIYEQYF. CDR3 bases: TGCAGTGCTAGAGATGGACAGGGAATTTACGAGCAGTACTTC.

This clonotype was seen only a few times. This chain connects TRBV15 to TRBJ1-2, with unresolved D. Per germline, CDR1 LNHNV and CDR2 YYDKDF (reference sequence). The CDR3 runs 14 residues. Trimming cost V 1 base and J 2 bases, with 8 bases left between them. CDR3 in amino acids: CATSRGVGNYGYTF. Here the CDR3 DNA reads TGTGCCACCAGCAGAGGTGTAGGAAACTATGGCTACACCTTC.